One T cell receptor beta chain is described in this entry. This clonotype was observed a few times. Its recognized antigen is unknown. The record has no base qualities; no much larger clone is one base away. Library preparation employed 5' RACE. Reads for this sample came from an Illumina HiSeq 2500. A second roughly 6 to 11 cycle PCR used a sample-barcoded 5' primer and a J-beta primer mix. A unique molecular identifier was introduced onto each TCR beta cDNA molecule by a template-switch 5' adaptor carrying 12 random nucleotides. At least 2.5 million CDR3-containing paired-end reads were obtained from each sample. All of the RNA was converted into first-strand cDNA using the Mint cDNA synthesis kit, with a TRBC-specific oligonucleotide serving as the primer. Following uracil-DNA glycosylase treatment, a first 18-cycle PCR with universal primers M1SS and BC2_uni_R was performed on all cDNA. From the authors' description of their analysis: Normalization of each sample was performed by random selection of 1 million high-quality reads, each carrying a distinct molecular identifier. Reads with shared molecular identifiers were discarded instead of being binned into consensus sequences. CDR3 identification, clonotype clustering and error correction used MiTCR with a Q25 quality threshold and the strictest error-elimination algorithm. Lower-bound total TCR beta diversity was estimated with a nonparametric unseen species model using Euler transformation. TCRdb passed the public sequencing reads through fastp at Q25 and MiXCR, retaining productive beta sequences. One record per CDR3 amino acid sequence lists the most common genes and DNA. TCRdb's processing, not the study's, gives the V and J calls here. Across this sample there are about 620,000 distinct CDR3 sequences, with over 40% seen only once. The ten largest clones take up roughly 13% of the sample.

The roughly 39 donors, aged about 6 to 95 years, were systemically healthy Caucasian individuals from Russia. Roughly 9.5 milliliters of peripheral blood were drawn from each donor into EDTA-treated Vacutainer tubes. Ficoll-Paque density-gradient centrifugation was used to isolate PBMCs, with at least 6 million per sample. Total RNA, at least 6 micrograms per sample, was extracted from PBMCs with Trizol reagent. For every donor, flow cytometry on a PBMC aliquot measured the percentage of naive CD45RAhigh/CD27high T cells. This record belongs to a study of blood T cells in healthy people across ages (dated by TCRdb to 2015 to 2017). As for the study more broadly: In model experiments, template switching captured about one uniquely barcoded TCR beta cDNA molecule for every two T cells. The donors were divided into four age groups: young (average around 17 years), middle-aged (about 39), aged (about 60) and long-lived (roughly 82). The study analyzed two additional independent replicas of 1 million unique cDNA reads from the same blood draw for two donors, one aged 18 to 29 and one aged 80 or older. To avoid experimental bias, donors of different ages were spread randomly across the sequencing lanes. Age-related changes in TCR beta repertoire diversity were measured in the study by deep sequencing normalized with unique cDNA molecular identifiers. The study at large found these results: Since profiling was done on bulk unsorted PBMCs, naive and antigen-experienced compartments could not be conclusively compared. Compared with the aged group, more naive CD4+ T cells, fewer expanded clones and increased TCR diversity were shown by the long-lived group, suggesting age selection. Estimates of total diversity from one million sequenced T cells were regarded as lower bounds and underestimates. There was a strong correlation between observed TCR beta diversity and the percentage of naive T cells measured by flow cytometry. As age increased, observed TCR beta diversity per million T cells dropped in a roughly linear way, and a significant reduction was already evident by age roughly 40. Because the CMV infection status of the donors was unknown, age-related changes in expanded clonotypes may potentially have been confounded.

V gives up 3 bases and J gives up 5 bases, and the segment between their germline ends measures 7 bases. The CDR3 starts with the cysteine, ends with the phenylalanine, and has 13 residues. Only the CDR3 DNA is retained, 39 bases long and in frame from the first base. Per the germline V gene, MNHNS is the CDR1 and SASEGT is the CDR2. Recombination joined TRBV6-1 with TRBJ1-4, with the D segment identity uncertain. The specimen was blood. This TCR was sampled from a woman of 80 years or more in good health. Here is the DNA: TGTGCCAGCAGTGAGACCCCCAATGAAAAACTGTTTTTT. It specifies CASSETPNEKLFF.